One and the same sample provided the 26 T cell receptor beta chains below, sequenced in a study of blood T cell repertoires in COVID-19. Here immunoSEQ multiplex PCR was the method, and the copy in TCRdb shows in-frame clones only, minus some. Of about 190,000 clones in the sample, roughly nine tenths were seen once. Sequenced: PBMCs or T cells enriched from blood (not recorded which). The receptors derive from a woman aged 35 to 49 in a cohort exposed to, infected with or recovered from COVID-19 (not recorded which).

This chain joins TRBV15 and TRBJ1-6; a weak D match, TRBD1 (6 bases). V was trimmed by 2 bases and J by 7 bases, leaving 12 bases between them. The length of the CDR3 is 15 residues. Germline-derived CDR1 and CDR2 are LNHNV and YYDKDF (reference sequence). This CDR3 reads CATSRYRDANSPLHF. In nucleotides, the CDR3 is TGTGCCACCAGCAGATACAGGGATGCGAATTCACCCCTCCACTTT.

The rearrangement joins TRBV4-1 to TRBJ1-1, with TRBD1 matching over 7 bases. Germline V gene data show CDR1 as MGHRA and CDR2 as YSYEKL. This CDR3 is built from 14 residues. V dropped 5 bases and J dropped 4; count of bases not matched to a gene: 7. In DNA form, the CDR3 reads TGCGCCAGCAGCGTACAGGGGCGCGGCACTGAAGCTTTCTTT. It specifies CASSVQGRGTEAFF.

CDR3 sequence: CASSPSGRGPNEQFF. The DNA of the CDR3 is TGTGCCAGCTCACCTAGCGGGAGGGGCCCCAATGAGCAGTTCTTC. The chain couples TRBV18 to TRBJ2-1; TRBD2 aligns across 11 bases. Per germline, CDR1 KGHSH and CDR2 LQKENI. The trim removed 3 bases at V and 6 bases at J, leaving 4 bases unmatched. The CDR3 consists of 15 residues.

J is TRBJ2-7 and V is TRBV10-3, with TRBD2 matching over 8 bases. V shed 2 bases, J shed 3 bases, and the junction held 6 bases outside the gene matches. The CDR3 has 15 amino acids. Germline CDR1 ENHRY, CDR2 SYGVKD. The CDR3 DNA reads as TGTGCCATCAGTGAGCCGGGGGCGGGGGGCTACGAGCAGTACTTC. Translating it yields CAISEPGAGGYEQYF.

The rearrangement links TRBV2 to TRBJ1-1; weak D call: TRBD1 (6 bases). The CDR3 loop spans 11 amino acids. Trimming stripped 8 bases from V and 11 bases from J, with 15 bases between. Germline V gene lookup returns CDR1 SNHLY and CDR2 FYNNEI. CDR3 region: CASLTGLEAFF. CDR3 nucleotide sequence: TGTGCCAGCCTCACAGGGTTGGAGGCTTTCTTT.

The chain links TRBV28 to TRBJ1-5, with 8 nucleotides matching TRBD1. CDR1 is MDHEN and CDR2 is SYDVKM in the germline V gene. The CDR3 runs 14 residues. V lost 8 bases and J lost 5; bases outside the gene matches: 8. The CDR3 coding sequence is TGTGCCAGCGGGACCGGGACAGGTTATCAGCCCCAGCATTTT. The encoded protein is CASGTGTGYQPQHF. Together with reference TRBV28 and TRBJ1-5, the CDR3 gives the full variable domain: DVKVTQSSRYLVKRTGEKVFLECVQDMDHENMFWYRQDPGLGLRLIYFSYDVKMKEKGDIPEGYSVSREKKERFSLILESASTNQTSMYLCASGTGTGYQPQHFGDGTRLSIL.

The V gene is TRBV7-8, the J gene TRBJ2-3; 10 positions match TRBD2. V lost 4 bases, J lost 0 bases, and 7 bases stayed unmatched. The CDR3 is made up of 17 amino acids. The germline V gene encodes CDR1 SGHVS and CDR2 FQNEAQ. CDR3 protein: CASSYGLADPSTDTQYF. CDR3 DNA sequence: TGTGCCAGCAGCTACGGACTAGCGGACCCTAGCACAGATACGCAGTATTTT.

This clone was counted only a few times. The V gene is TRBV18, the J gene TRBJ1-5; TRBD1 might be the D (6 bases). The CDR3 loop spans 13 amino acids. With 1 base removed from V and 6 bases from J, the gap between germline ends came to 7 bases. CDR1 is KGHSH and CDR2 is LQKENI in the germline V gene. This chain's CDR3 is CASSPHRVQPQHF. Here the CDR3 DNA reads TGTGCCAGCTCACCACACAGGGTTCAGCCCCAGCATTTT.

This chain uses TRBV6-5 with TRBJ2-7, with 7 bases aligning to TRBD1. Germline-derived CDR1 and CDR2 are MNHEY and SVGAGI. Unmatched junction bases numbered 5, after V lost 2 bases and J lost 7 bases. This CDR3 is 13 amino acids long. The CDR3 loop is CASSYATGSEQYF. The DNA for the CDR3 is TGTGCCAGCAGTTACGCGACAGGGTCTGAGCAGTACTTC.

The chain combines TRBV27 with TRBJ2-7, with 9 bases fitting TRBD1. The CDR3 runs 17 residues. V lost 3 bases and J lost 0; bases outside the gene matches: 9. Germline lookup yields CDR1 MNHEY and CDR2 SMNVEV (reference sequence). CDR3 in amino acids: CASSFSGGTGLSYEQYF. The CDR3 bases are TGTGCCAGCAGTTTCTCCGGCGGGACAGGGCTCTCCTACGAGCAGTACTTC.

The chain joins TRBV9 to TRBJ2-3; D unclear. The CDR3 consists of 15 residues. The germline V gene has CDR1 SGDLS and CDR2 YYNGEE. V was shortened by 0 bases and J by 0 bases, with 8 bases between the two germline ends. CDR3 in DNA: TGTGCCAGCAGCGTAGGAACAGCTAGCACAGATACGCAGTATTTT. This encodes CASSVGTASTDTQYF.

The CDR3 DNA follows: TGCGCCAGCAGCCAAGGGGCGAACACAGATACGCAGTATTTT. It encodes CASSQGANTDTQYF. This chain joins TRBV4-3 and TRBJ2-3, with D hard to call. Germline V gene lookup returns CDR1 LGHNA and CDR2 YSLEER. The ends were cut back, 1 base at V and 2 bases at J, with 7 bases in the middle. The CDR3 has 14 residues.

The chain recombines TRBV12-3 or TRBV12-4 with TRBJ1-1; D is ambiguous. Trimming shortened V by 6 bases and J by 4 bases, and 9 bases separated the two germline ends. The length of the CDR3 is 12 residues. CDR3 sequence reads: CASREGGTEAFF. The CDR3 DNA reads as TGTGCCAGCAGGGAAGGCGGCACTGAAGCTTTCTTT.

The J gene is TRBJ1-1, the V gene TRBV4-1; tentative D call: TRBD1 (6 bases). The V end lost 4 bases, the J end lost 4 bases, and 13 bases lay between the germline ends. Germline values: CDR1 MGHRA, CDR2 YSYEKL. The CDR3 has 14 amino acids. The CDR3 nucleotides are TGCGCCAGCAGCCTCCAAGCAGGGGCCACTGAAGCTTTCTTT. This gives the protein CASSLQAGATEAFF.

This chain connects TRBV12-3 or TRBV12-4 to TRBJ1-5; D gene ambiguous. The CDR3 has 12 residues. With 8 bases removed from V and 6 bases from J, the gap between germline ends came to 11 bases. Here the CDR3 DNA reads TGTGCCAGCTCCTTGGGAGTTCAGCCCCAGCATTTT. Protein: CASSLGVQPQHF.

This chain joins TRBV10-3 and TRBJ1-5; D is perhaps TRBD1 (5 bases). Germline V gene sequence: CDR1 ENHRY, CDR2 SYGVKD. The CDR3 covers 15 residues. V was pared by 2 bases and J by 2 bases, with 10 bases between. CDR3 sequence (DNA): TGTGCCATCAGTGAGACGGGGACTCGCAATCAGCCCCAGCATTTT. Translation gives CAISETGTRNQPQHF.

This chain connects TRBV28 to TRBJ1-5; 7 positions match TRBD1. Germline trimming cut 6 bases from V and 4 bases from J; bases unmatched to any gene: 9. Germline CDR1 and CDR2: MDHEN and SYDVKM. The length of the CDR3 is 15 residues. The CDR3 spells CASSNLQGPNQPQHF. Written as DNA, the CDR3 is TGTGCCAGCAGCAACCTACAGGGGCCTAATCAGCCCCAGCATTTT.

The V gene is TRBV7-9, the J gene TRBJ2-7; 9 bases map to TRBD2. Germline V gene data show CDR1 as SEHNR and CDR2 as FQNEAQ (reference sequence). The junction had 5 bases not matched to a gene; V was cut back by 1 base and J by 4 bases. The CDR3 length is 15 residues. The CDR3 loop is CASSLDGLAGYEQYF. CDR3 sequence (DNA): TGTGCCAGCAGCTTAGATGGGCTAGCGGGATACGAGCAGTACTTC.

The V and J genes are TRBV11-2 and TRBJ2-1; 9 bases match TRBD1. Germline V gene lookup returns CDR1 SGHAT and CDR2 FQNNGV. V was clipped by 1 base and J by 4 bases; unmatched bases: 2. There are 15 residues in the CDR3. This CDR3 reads CASSLVQGAYNEQFF. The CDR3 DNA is TGTGCCAGCAGCTTAGTACAGGGGGCTTACAATGAGCAGTTCTTC.

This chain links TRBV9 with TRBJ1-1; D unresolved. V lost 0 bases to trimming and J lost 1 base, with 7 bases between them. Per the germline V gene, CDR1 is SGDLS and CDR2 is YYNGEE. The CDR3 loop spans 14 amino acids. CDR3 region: CASSVDGENTEAFF. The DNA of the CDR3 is TGTGCCAGCAGCGTAGACGGAGAGAACACTGAAGCTTTCTTT. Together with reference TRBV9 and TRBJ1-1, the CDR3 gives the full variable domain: DSGVTQTPKHLITATGQRVTLRCSPRSGDLSVYWYQQSLDQGLQFLIQYYNGEERAKGNILERFSAQQFPDLHSELNLSSLELGDSALYFCASSVDGENTEAFFGQGTRLTVV.

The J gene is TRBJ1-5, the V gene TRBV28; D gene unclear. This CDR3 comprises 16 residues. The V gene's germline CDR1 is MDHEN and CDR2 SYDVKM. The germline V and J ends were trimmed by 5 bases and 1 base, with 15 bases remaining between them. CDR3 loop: CASSPEQWLSNQPQHF. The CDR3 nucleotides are TGTGCCAGCAGTCCAGAACAATGGTTGAGCAATCAGCCCCAGCATTTT.

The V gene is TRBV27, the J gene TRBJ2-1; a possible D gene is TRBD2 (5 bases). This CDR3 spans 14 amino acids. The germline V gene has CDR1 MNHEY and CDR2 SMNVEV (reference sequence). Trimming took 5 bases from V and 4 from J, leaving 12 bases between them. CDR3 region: CASSPEELYNEQFF. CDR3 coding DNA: TGTGCCAGCAGTCCGGAGGAACTGTACAATGAGCAGTTCTTC.

Written as DNA, the CDR3 is TGTGCCAGCAGTTTTACAGGGAGCGGCTCACCCCTCCACTTT. As protein: CASSFTGSGSPLHF. The V gene is TRBV27, the J gene TRBJ1-6; TRBD1 is a possible D gene (6 bases). CDR3 length: 14 residues. CDR1 and CDR2 from the germline V gene are MNHEY and SMNVEV (reference sequence). The germline V and J ends were trimmed by 3 bases and 10 bases, with 13 bases remaining between them.

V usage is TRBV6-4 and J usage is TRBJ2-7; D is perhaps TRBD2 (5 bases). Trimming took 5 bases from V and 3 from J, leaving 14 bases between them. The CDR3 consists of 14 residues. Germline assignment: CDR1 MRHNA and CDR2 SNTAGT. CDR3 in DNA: TGTGCCAGCAGTATGAGGGCAGGAGACTACGAGCAGTACTTC. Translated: CASSMRAGDYEQYF.

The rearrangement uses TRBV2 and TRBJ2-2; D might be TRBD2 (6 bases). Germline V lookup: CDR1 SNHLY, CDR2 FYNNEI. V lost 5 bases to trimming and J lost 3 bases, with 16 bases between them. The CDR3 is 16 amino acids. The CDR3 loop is CASSRLAGPDTGELFF. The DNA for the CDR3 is TGTGCCAGCAGTCGGCTCGCGGGGCCTGACACCGGGGAGCTGTTTTTT.

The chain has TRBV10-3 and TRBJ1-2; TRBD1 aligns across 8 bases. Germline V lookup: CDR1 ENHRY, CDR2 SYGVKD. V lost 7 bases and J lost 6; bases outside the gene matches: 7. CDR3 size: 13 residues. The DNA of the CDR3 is TGTGCCATCACGGCGGACAGGGATGATGGCTACACCTTC. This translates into CAITADRDDGYTF.